These 29 T cell receptor beta chains share one sample of origin, sequenced in a study of T cell responses to AZD1222 COVID-19 vaccine. Produced via immunoSEQ multiplex PCR; TCRdb's table is partial and in-frame only. The sample has roughly 79,000 clones, about 78% seen once; the top ten hold over 20%. The sequencing here drew on peripheral blood, taken on day 0 of AZD1222 vaccination. The receptors here all came from an adult in good health.

This clone occurred many times. The CDR3 DNA is TGCGCCAGCAGCTCTCAACCCGGGACAACCTACGAGCAGTACTTC. Residues: CASSSQPGTTYEQYF. V gene TRBV5-1 combines with J gene TRBJ2-7; TRBD1 might be the D (6 bases). The length of the CDR3 is 15 residues. V lost 3 bases, J lost 2 bases, and 15 bases lay in between. The germline V gene has CDR1 SGHRS and CDR2 YFSETQ.

The chain combines TRBV4-3 with TRBJ2-2, with D possibly being TRBD2 (6 bases). The CDR3 covers 15 residues. Germline assignment: CDR1 LGHNA and CDR2 YSLEER. Trimming stripped 2 bases from V and 5 bases from J, with 12 bases between. The CDR3 DNA sequence: TGCGCCAGCAGCCAACTAGCGACCGGAACCGGGGAGCTGTTTTTT. Translation: CASSQLATGTGELFF.

In its sample, this clone was seen a few times. CDR3 sequence reads: CASRWTSGSGLLHEQFF. CDR3 nucleotides: TGTGCAAGTCGCTGGACTAGCGGGAGCGGGCTACTACATGAGCAGTTCTTC. The rearrangement uses TRBV12-2 and TRBJ2-1; the table's D call of TRBD2 was not tested on the DNA. TRBV12-2 is marked as a pseudogene. The CDR3 has 17 amino acids.

V is TRBV10-3 and J is TRBJ2-7; D is undetermined. The germline V gene has CDR1 ENHRY and CDR2 SYGVKD. This CDR3 spans 13 amino acids. Trimming shortened V by 7 bases and J by 2 bases, and 12 bases separated the two germline ends. CDR3 bases: TGTGCCATCATGTCCTCAGGCGCCTACGAGCAGTACTTC. As protein: CAIMSSGAYEQYF.

This clone was seen just once. The chain employs TRBV30 and TRBJ2-2; 8 bases fit TRBD2. Germline assignment: CDR1 GTSNPN and CDR2 SVGIG (reference sequence). This CDR3 contains 15 residues. V lost 0 bases, J lost 4 bases, and 4 bases stayed unmatched. The CDR3 nucleotides read TGTGCCTGGAGTGTACTCGGGAGGGCCACCGGGGAGCTGTTTTTT. It is translated as CAWSVLGRATGELFF. The full variable domain, with the rest looked up from reference TRBV30 and TRBJ2-2, is SQTIHQWPATLVQPVGSPLSLECTVEGTSNPNLYWYRQAAGRGLQLLFYSVGIGQISSEVPQNLSASRPQDRQFILSSKKLLLSDSGFYLCAWSVLGRATGELFFGEGSRLTVL.

The rearrangement uses TRBV5-1 and TRBJ1-1; a possible D gene is TRBD1 (5 bases). The ends were cut back, 1 base at V and 1 base at J, with 20 bases in the middle. This CDR3 spans 18 amino acids. Looked up from germline, CDR1 is SGHRS and CDR2 is YFSETQ. The chain's CDR3 is CASSLSGVAGRGNTEAFF. The DNA for the CDR3 is TGCGCCAGCAGCTTGTCGGGGGTGGCAGGGCGAGGGAACACTGAAGCTTTCTTT. The full variable domain, with the rest looked up from reference TRBV5-1 and TRBJ1-1, is KAGVTQTPRYLIKTRGQQVTLSCSPISGHRSVSWYQQTPGQGLQFLFEYFSETQRNKGNFPGRFSGRQFSNSRSEMNVSTLELGDSALYLCASSLSGVAGRGNTEAFFGQGTRLTVV.

The V and J genes are TRBV5-1 and TRBJ2-7; 13 bases line up with TRBD2. Germline V gene sequence: CDR1 SGHRS, CDR2 YFSETQ. Germline trimming cut 1 base from V and 0 bases from J; bases unmatched to any gene: 10. This CDR3 is 19 amino acids long. As DNA, the CDR3 is TGCGCCAGCAGCTTGCCGGGACTAGCGGGGACTTACTACTCCTACGAGCAGTACTTC. Translating it yields CASSLPGLAGTYYSYEQYF.

This chain uses TRBV7-8 with TRBJ1-3, with 7 bases lining up with TRBD1. V lost 5 bases to trimming and J lost 2 bases; unmatched junction nucleotides: 12. The CDR3 length is 17 residues. Germline loops: CDR1 SGHVS, CDR2 FQNEAQ. CDR3 sequence (DNA): TGTGCCAGCAGCCCCTACACCTTGGACAGGCCTGGAAACACCATATATTTT. This codes for CASSPYTLDRPGNTIYF.

The chain has TRBV6-1 and TRBJ2-5; TRBD2 matches 7 bases. Per germline, CDR1 MNHNS and CDR2 SASEGT. This CDR3 is 16 amino acids long. V gave up 1 base and J gave up 5 bases; unmatched junction bases: 10. CDR3 in DNA: TGTGCCAGCAGTGAAGGAAGGCAGGGAGGGAGGGAGACCCAGTACTTC. Translating it yields CASSEGRQGGRETQYF.

The rearrangement joins TRBV5-1 to TRBJ1-4; 8 bases fit TRBD1. CDR1 and CDR2 from the germline V gene are SGHRS and YFSETQ. V lost 4 bases and J lost 8; bases outside the gene matches: 10. The CDR3 extends over 15 amino acids. The DNA of the CDR3 is TGCGCCAGCAGCGCCCAGGGGGCCTTAGGGGAAAAACTGTTTTTT. Translated: CASSAQGALGEKLFF.

This chain connects TRBV28 to TRBJ2-5, with D perhaps matching TRBD2 (6 bases). The CDR3 runs 15 residues. Germline CDR1 MDHEN, CDR2 SYDVKM. V was pared by 7 bases and J by 4 bases, with 19 bases between. Here the CDR3 reads CASTRGTGAGETQYF. CDR3 nucleotides: TGTGCCAGCACTAGAGGGACGGGAGCGGGAGAGACCCAGTACTTC.

This clone has a handful of counts. The gene calls are TRBV13 and TRBJ2-2; D unresolved. The CDR3 has 12 amino acids. Germline loops: CDR1 PRHDT, CDR2 FYEKMQ (reference sequence). The V and J ends lost 5 bases and 4 bases respectively, with 5 bases between them. CDR3 in DNA: TGTGCCAGCAGCCCGGTCACCGGGGAGCTGTTTTTT. Amino acids: CASSPVTGELFF.

Worth noting for this clone: Relative to the germline gene, one junction end is altered; a read error may explain this. This chain uses TRBV2 with TRBJ2-7, with 8 bases matching TRBD2. This CDR3 contains 15 residues. The germline V gene encodes CDR1 SNHLY and CDR2 FYNNEI. The CDR3: CTSILGRAGVYEQYF. In DNA form, the CDR3 reads TGTACCAGCATCCTTGGTCGAGCGGGAGTCTACGAGCAGTACTTC.

The chain joins TRBV5-1 to TRBJ2-5, with D perhaps TRBD1 (6 bases). The germline V gene encodes CDR1 SGHRS and CDR2 YFSETQ. This CDR3 comprises 14 residues. With 2 bases removed from V and 5 bases from J, the gap between germline ends came to 13 bases. The CDR3 loop reads CASSLSQGEETQYF. CDR3 nucleotide sequence: TGCGCCAGCAGCTTATCACAGGGTGAGGAGACCCAGTACTTC.

V is TRBV23-1 and J is TRBJ2-6; D remains ambiguous. TRBV23-1 is reported as an ORF; its role is uncertain. Trimming took off 1 base at V and 0 bases at J, with 10 bases between the two ends. The CDR3 contains 17 residues. CDR3 nucleotides: TGCGCCAGCAGTCAATTGACTGAAAACTCTGGGGCCAACGTCCTGACTTTC. Residues: CASSQLTENSGANVLTF.

This chain uses TRBV7-2 with TRBJ2-2; maybe TRBD1 (5 bases). The CDR3 has 16 amino acids. Germline CDR1 and CDR2: SGHTA and FQGNSA. Deletions cut 3 bases from V and 8 bases from J, with 19 bases between. The CDR3: CASSFGGHFTGGELFF. Here the CDR3 DNA reads TGTGCCAGCAGCTTCGGCGGACATTTCACCGGAGGGGAGCTGTTTTTT.

CDR3 residues: CASLRQVASGLYGYTF. DNA of the CDR3: TGTGCCAGTTTAAGGCAGGTGGCGTCAGGTCTCTATGGCTACACCTTC. The chain uses TRBV19 and TRBJ1-2; D not resolved. CDR1 and CDR2 from the germline V gene are LNHDA and SQIVND (reference sequence). V lost 8 bases, J lost 4 bases, and 23 bases lay in between. The CDR3 contains 16 residues.

The genes are TRBV5-1 and TRBJ1-1; possible D gene TRBD1, 5 bases. CDR3 length equals 14 residues. The V gene's germline CDR1 is SGHRS and CDR2 YFSETQ. Trimming took 0 bases from V and 0 from J, leaving 6 bases between them. In nucleotides, the CDR3 is TGCGCCAGCAGCTTGGACAGGTTGAACACTGAAGCTTTCTTT. It codes for CASSLDRLNTEAFF.

In its sample, this clone was seen a few times. V and J are TRBV19 and TRBJ1-5; D is perhaps TRBD1 (6 bases). CDR3 size: 12 residues. Trimming took 5 bases from V and 11 from J, leaving 13 bases between them. From germline, CDR1 is LNHDA and CDR2 SQIVND (reference sequence). CDR3 in amino acids: CASSSQGLTQHF. CDR3 in DNA: TGTGCCAGTAGTTCACAGGGTTTGACCCAGCATTTT.

The rearrangement joins TRBV7-2 to TRBJ2-2, with D perhaps assigned TRBD1 or TRBD2 (5 bases each). The CDR3 is 16 amino acids. Deletions cut 5 bases from V and 0 bases from J, with 13 bases between. Germline lookup yields CDR1 SGHTA and CDR2 FQGNSA. In DNA form, the CDR3 reads TGTGCCAGCAGCCCAGCTGGGGGAGCGAACACCGGGGAGCTGTTTTTT. It translates to CASSPAGGANTGELFF.

V is TRBV27 and J is TRBJ2-7; D might be TRBD1 or TRBD2, each matching 6 bases. The V end was cut by 6 bases, the J end by 5 bases, with 14 bases between. The germline V gene encodes CDR1 MNHEY and CDR2 SMNVEV (reference sequence). The CDR3 has 13 residues. This chain's CDR3 is CASSPQGLNEQYF. CDR3 nucleotide sequence: TGTGCCAGCAGCCCACAGGGACTTAACGAGCAGTACTTC.

This clone was picked up one time. The chain joins TRBV29-1 to TRBJ2-2, with 9 bases aligning to TRBD1. Trimming cost V 4 bases and J 5 bases; bases outside gene matches: 8. The CDR3 loop spans 15 amino acids. The germline V gene encodes CDR1 SQVTM and CDR2 ANQGSEA. CDR3: CSVGGRDRVTGELFF. The CDR3 bases are TGCAGCGTTGGCGGGCGGGACAGGGTAACCGGGGAGCTGTTTTTT.

The chain carries TRBV18 and TRBJ2-1; D may match TRBD1 or TRBD2 (5 bases each). The CDR3 is made up of 14 amino acids. Germline V gene lookup returns CDR1 KGHSH and CDR2 LQKENI. V gave up 6 bases and J gave up 9 bases, with 18 bases separating them. For the CDR3, the DNA is TGTGCCAGCTCCCCGGGCCTGATTGGGGGTGAGCAGTTCTTC. This gives the protein CASSPGLIGGEQFF.

J is TRBJ2-2 and V is TRBV7-8; tentatively, D is TRBD2 (7 bases). Germline V gene data show CDR1 as SGHVS and CDR2 as FQNEAQ. The CDR3 runs 16 residues. Trimming removed 7 bases at V and 4 bases at J, with 19 bases between. The CDR3 here is CASTYRGGSGTGELFF. As DNA, the CDR3 is TGTGCCAGCACCTATAGGGGGGGATCGGGCACCGGGGAGCTGTTTTTT.

The chain links TRBV30 to TRBJ2-5, with D uncertain. The CDR3 loop spans 12 amino acids. V lost 3 bases and J lost 3, with 8 bases in between. Germline assignment: CDR1 GTSNPN and CDR2 SVGIG (reference sequence). The CDR3 loop is CAWRGYEETQYF. The CDR3, as DNA: TGTGCCTGGAGAGGGTATGAAGAGACCCAGTACTTC.

This chain joins TRBV3-1 (or the pseudogene TRBV3-2) and TRBJ2-1; D is possibly TRBD2 (6 bases). The CDR3 is 13 residues long. Germline CDR1 and CDR2: LGHDT and YNNKEL (reference sequence). The V end lost 3 bases, the J end lost 9 bases, and 12 bases lay between the germline ends. The CDR3 region is CASSQTSLGEQFF. CDR3 nucleotide sequence: TGTGCCAGCAGCCAGACTAGTTTAGGTGAGCAGTTCTTC.

This clone is labeled medium-sized (0.01 to 0.1%). The V call is TRBV6-5, the J call TRBJ2-2; 9 bases fit TRBD2. V trimming: 1 base; J trimming: 1 base; junction bases outside the gene matches: 1. The CDR3 covers 16 residues. Per the germline V gene, CDR1 is MNHEY and CDR2 is SVGAGI. CDR3 nucleotides: TGTGCCAGCAGTTACTTTAGCGGGAGGAACACCGGGGAGCTGTTTTTT. Its translation: CASSYFSGRNTGELFF.

The chain recombines TRBV27 with TRBJ2-2; 10 nucleotides align to TRBD2. The J segment lost 7 bases and the V segment lost 2 bases, leaving 4 bases of the junction unmatched. The CDR3 runs 15 residues. CDR1 MNHEY and CDR2 SMNVEV come from the germline V gene (reference sequence). The CDR3: CASSLRLAGDGELFF. CDR3 DNA sequence: TGTGCCAGCAGTTTAAGGCTAGCGGGAGACGGGGAGCTGTTTTTT.

This chain uses TRBV9 with TRBJ1-3; D not certain. Germline lookup yields CDR1 SGDLS and CDR2 YYNGEE. The CDR3 runs to 14 residues. V gave up 5 bases and J gave up 2 bases, with 11 bases separating them. CDR3 in DNA: TGTGCCAGCAGTCCTTTTGAGGCTGGAAACACCATATATTTT. Translation gives CASSPFEAGNTIYF.